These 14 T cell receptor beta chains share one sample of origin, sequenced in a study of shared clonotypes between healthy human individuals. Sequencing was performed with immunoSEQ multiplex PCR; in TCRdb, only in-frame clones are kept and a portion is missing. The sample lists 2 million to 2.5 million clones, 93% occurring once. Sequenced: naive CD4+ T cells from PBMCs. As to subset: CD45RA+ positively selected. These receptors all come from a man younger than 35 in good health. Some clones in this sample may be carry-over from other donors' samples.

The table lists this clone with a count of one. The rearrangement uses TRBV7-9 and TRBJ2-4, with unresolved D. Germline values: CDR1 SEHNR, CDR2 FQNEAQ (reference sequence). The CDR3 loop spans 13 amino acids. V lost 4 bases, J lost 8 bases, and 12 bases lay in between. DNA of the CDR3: TGTGCCAGCAGCTCCCACGGTGGGGACATTCAGTACTTC. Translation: CASSSHGGDIQYF. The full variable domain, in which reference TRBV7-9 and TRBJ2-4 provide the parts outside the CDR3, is DTGVSQNPRHKITKRGQNVTFRCDPISEHNRLYWYRQTLGQGPEFLTYFQNEAQLEKSRLLSDRFSAERPKGSFSTLEIQRTEQGDSAMYLCASSSHGGDIQYFGAGTRLSVL.

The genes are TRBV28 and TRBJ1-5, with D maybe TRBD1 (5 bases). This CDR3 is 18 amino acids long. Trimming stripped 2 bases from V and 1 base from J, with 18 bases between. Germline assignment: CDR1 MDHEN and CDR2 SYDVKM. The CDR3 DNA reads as TGTGCCAGCAGTTTAGGGCCGGCTGGGGGTTTAAGCAATCAGCCCCAGCATTTT. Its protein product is CASSLGPAGGLSNQPQHF. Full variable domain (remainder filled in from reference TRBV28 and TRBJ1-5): DVKVTQSSRYLVKRTGEKVFLECVQDMDHENMFWYRQDPGLGLRLIYFSYDVKMKEKGDIPEGYSVSREKKERFSLILESASTNQTSMYLCASSLGPAGGLSNQPQHFGDGTRLSIL.

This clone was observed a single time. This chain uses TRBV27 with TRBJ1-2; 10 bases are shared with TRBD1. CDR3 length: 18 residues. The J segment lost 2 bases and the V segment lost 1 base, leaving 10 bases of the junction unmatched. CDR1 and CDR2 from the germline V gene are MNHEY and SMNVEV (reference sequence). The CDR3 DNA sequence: TGTGCCAGCAGTTTATTTTCGGGACAGGGGACTATAAACTATGGCTACACCTTC. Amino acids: CASSLFSGQGTINYGYTF.

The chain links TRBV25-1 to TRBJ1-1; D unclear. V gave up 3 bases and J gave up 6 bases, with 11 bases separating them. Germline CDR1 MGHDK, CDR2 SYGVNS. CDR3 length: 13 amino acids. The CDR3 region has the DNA TGTGCCAGCAGTGACTATATCGCCCCTGAAGCTTTCTTT. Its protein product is CASSDYIAPEAFF.

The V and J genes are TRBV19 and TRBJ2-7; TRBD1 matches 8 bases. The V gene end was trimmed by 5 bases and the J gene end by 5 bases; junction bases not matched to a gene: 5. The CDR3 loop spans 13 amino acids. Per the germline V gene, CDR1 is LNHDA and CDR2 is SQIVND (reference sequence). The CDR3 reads CASSPRTGNEQYF. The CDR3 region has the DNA TGTGCCAGTAGTCCGCGGACAGGGAACGAGCAGTACTTC.

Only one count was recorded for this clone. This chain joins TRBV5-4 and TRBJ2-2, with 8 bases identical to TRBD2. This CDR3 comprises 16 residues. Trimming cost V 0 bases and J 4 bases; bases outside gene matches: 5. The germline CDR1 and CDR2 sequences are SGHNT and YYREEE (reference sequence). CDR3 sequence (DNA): TGTGCCAGCAGCTTGGCCGTAGCGGGATTCACCGGGGAGCTGTTTTTT. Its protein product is CASSLAVAGFTGELFF.

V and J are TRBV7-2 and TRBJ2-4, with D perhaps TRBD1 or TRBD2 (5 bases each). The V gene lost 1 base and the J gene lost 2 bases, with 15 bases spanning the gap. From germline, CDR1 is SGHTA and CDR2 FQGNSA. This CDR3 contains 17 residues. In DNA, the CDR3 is TGTGCCAGCAGCTTAGTCCCCGGGGCCGGGACCAAAAACATTCAGTACTTC. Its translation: CASSLVPGAGTKNIQYF. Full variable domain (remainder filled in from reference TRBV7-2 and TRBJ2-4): GAGVSQSPSNKVTEKGKDVELRCDPISGHTALYWYRQSLGQGLEFLIYFQGNSAPDKSGLPSDRFSAERTGGSVSTLTIQRTQQEDSAVYLCASSLVPGAGTKNIQYFGAGTRLSVL.

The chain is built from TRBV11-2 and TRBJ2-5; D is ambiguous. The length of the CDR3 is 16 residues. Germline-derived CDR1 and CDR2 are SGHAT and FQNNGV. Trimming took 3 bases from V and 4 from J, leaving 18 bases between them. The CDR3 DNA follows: TGTGCCAGCAGCTTGATCGAGCCGGCTAGAGGAGAGACCCAGTACTTC. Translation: CASSLIEPARGETQYF.

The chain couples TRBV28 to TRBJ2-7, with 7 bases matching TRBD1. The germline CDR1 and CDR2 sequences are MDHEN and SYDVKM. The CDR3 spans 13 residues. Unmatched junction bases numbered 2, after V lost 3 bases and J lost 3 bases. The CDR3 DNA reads TGTGCCAGCAGTTTTCGGACAGGCTACGAGCAGTACTTC. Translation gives CASSFRTGYEQYF.

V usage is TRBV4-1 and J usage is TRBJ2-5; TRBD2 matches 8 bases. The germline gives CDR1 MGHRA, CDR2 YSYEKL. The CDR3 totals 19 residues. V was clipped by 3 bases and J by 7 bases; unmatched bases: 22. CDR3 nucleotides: TGCGCCAGCAGCCACGTGCTTTTGACTAGCGAAAATTCGGAGGGGACCCAGTACTTC. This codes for CASSHVLLTSENSEGTQYF.

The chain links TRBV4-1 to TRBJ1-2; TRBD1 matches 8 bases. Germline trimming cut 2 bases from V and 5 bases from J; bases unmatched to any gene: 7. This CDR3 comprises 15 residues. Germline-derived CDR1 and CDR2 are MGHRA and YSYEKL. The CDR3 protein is CASSQPTGGRYGYTF. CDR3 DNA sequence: TGCGCCAGCAGCCAACCTACAGGGGGACGGTATGGCTACACCTTC.

CDR3 protein: CASRIAETTGDTQYF. For the CDR3, the DNA is TGTGCCAGCCGAATAGCGGAAACAACCGGGGATACGCAGTATTTT. The genes are TRBV28 and TRBJ2-3; TRBD2 might be the D (6 bases). In germline, CDR1 is MDHEN, CDR2 SYDVKM. Trimming cost V 8 bases and J 6 bases, with 21 bases left between them. CDR3 length equals 15 residues.

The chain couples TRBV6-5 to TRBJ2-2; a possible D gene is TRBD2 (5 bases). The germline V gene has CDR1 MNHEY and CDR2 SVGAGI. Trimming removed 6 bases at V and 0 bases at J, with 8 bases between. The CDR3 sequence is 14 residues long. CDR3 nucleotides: TGTGCCAGCAGCCTCGGGACGAACACCGGGGAGCTGTTTTTT. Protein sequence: CASSLGTNTGELFF.

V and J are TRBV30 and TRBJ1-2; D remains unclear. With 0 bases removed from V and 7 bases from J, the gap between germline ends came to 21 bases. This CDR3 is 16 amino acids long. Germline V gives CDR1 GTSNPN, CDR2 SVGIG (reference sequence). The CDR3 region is CAWSVGIGDPTFGYTF. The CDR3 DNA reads TGTGCCTGGAGTGTTGGGATTGGGGATCCTACTTTTGGCTACACCTTC.